This entry is about one T cell receptor beta chain. Its matching antigen is unknown. Sequenced by immunoSEQ multiplex PCR; TCRdb stores in-frame clones only, minus some. Among around 2.5 million clones listed, 93% were seen once. This sample is drawn from a study of shared clonotypes between healthy human individuals. In the study overall: Sampling drew on donors who were a couple of women and three men aged 18 to 49.

The study's findings and limits: On the whole, naive subsets had larger estimated richness than memory subsets had. Clonotypes not shared had lower generation probabilities than those common to all four donors.

Sequenced material: naive CD4+ T cells from PBMCs. This sample's subset: CD45RA+ positively selected. The TCR originated in a man younger than 30 in good health. Some clones in this sample may be carry-over from other donors' samples.

Written as DNA, the CDR3 is TGTGCCAGCAGTGACAGGTTTAGCTCCTACGAGCAGTACTTC. Protein sequence: CASSDRFSSYEQYF. The chain recombines TRBV25-1 with TRBJ2-7; no clear D. Germline CDR1 and CDR2: MGHDK and SYGVNS. The V end was cut by 3 bases, the J end by 0 bases, with 9 bases between. This CDR3 is 14 amino acids long.